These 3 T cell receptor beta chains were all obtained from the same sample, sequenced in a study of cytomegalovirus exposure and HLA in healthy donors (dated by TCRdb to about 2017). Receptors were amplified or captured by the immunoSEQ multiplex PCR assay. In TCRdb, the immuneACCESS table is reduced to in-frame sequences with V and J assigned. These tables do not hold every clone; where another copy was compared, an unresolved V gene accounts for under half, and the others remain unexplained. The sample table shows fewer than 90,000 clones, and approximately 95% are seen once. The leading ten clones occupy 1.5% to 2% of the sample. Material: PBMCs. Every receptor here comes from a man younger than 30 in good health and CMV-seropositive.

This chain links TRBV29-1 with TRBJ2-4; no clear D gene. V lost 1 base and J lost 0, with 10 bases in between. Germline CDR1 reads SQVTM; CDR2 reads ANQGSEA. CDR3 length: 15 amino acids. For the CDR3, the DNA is TGCAGCGTTGAAGCGTACGGTGGAGCCAAAAACATTCAGTACTTC. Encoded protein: CSVEAYGGAKNIQYF.

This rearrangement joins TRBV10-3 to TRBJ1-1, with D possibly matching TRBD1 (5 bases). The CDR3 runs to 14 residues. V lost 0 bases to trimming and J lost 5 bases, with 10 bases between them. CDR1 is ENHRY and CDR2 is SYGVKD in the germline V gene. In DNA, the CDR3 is TGTGCCATCAGTGAGTCGTCAGGGTGGACTGAAGCTTTCTTT. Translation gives CAISESSGWTEAFF.

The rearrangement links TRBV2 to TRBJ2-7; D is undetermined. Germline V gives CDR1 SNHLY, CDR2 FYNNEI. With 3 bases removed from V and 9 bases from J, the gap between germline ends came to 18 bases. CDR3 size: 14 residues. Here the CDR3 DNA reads TGTGCCAGCAGTGAGTCTGCCCAGACCAGAGGGCAGTACTTC. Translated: CASSESAQTRGQYF.